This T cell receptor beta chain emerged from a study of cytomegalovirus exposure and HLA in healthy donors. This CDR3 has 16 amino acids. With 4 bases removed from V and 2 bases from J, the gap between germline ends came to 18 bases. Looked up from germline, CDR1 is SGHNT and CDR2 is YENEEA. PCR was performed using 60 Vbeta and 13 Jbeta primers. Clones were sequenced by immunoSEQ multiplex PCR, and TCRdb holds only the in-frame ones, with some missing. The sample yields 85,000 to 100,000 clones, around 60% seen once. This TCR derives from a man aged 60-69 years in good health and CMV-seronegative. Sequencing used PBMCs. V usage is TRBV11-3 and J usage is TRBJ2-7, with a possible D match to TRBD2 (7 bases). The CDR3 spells CASSSRGSGTTYEQYF. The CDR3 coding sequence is TGTGCCAGCAGCTCCCGGGGGAGCGGGACAACCTACGAGCAGTACTTC.